This T cell receptor beta chain was recorded in a study of T cells after yellow fever vaccination (dated by TCRdb to between 2018 and 2020). Background on the whole study: The SMART-Seq v4 Ultra Low Input RNA kit was used to prepare libraries from fractions with low cell numbers. Blood samples were taken at several timepoints before and after primary and secondary immunization, and bulk PBMC replicates and cell subsets were isolated. Two healthy male donors made up the cohort, one aged 18 to 29 years and the other aged 30 to 40 years. To follow T-cell clones before and after both primary and booster YFV17D yellow fever vaccination, bulk TCR alpha and beta repertoires underwent longitudinal sequencing. Here is what the overall study found, with its caveats: Compared with the primary T-cell response, the secondary T-cell response was weaker but faster, peaking on day 5 rather than day 15. FACS-sorted repertoires could contain abundant contaminating clonotypes from the bulk population, so computational filtering was required. Because the study included only a couple of donors, the extent to which the findings can be generalized is limited. A small share of clonotypes occurred in both CD4 and CD8 compartments, likely arising from convergent recombination. After the booster, most clones that had expanded after primary vaccination were detected again (around 96% of CD4 and 70% to 90% of CD8), suggesting broad maintenance of memory.

The CDR3 numbers 17 residues from cysteine through phenylalanine. Just the 51-base CDR3 DNA is kept, in frame starting at base 1. From the germline V gene, CDR1 is SGHRS and CDR2 is YFSETQ. V has 2 bases trimmed and J has 5 bases trimmed; junction bases matching no gene number 16. TCR cDNA was synthesized by 5'RACE template switching, through which a universal primer site and unique molecular identifiers were introduced. cDNA synthesis was primed from both the TCR alpha and TCR beta constant segments. Two PCR steps were used to amplify libraries, with sample barcodes and sequencing adapters being added in the second step. Libraries were sequenced on Illumina HiSeq 2500 (2x100 bp) or NovaSeq (2x150 bp). On the authors' methods: MIGEC was used to demultiplex reads and collapse the reads into UMI consensus sequences, and MiXCR was used for V(D)J alignment. Using edgeR on replicate PBMC samples, clonotypes were called vaccine-responding if FDR was below 0.01 and the log2 fold change was above 5 up to day 15. Each bulk clonotype was labeled CD4 or CD8 based on which sequenced repertoire, CD4 or CD8, contained the clonotype at higher abundance. TCRdb passed the public sequencing reads through fastp at Q25 and MiXCR, retaining productive beta sequences. Each entry merges the rows of one CDR3 protein and shows their most common DNA and genes. These V and J calls rely on TCRdb rather than the paper's analysis. This sample comprises around 550,000 distinct CDR3 sequences, 15% to 20% of them detected only once. Clones ranked in the top ten supply approximately 15% of the sample.

As regards this clonotype: The antigen it recognizes is unknown. No clone much larger than this one lies a single base away; base qualities are absent.

The treatment or condition label corresponds to: live attenuated yellow fever vaccine strain. At each blood-draw timepoint, two biological replicates of bulk PBMCs were collected. PBMCs were isolated from peripheral blood using a standard Ficoll-Paque protocol. TriZol was used to extract RNA from bulk PBMCs, from CD4 and CD8 fractions, and from dextramer-positive and dextramer-negative fractions. The clonotype comes from a man aged 25-45 years who received the YFV17D yellow fever vaccine. This specimen consisted of PBMCs, obtained 15 days after the yellow fever booster vaccination. Recombination connected TRBV5-1 to TRBJ2-7, and TRBD2 aligns with 7 junction nucleotides. The CDR3 corresponds to CASSFGHGRGGLDEQYF. The nucleotide sequence reads as follows: TGCGCCAGCAGCTTCGGCCACGGGCGGGGAGGGTTGGACGAGCAGTACTTC.